Shown below are 27 T cell receptor beta chains from a single sample sequenced in a study of blood T cell repertoires in COVID-19. The repertoire was sequenced with immunoSEQ multiplex PCR; TCRdb's copy has only in-frame clones and lacks some. The table lists fewer than 75,000 clones, about 86% of them singletons, with roughly 6.9% in the top ten. Sequenced: peripheral blood. The source is a man aged 50-59 years with active COVID-19.

V is TRBV4-1 and J is TRBJ2-5; D is perhaps TRBD2 (6 bases). Germline V CDR1 and CDR2: MGHRA, YSYEKL. V was shortened by 1 base and J by 5 bases, with 14 bases between the two germline ends. The CDR3 loop spans 15 amino acids. CDR3 sequence: CASSQVGLPSETQYF. The CDR3 DNA reads TGCGCCAGCAGCCAAGTAGGACTACCGTCGGAGACCCAGTACTTC.

CDR3 nucleotide sequence: TGTGCCAGCAGTGAAGCGGCAACATATGGCTACACCTTC. Its protein product is CASSEAATYGYTF. V is TRBV6-1 and J is TRBJ1-2; no firm D call. The V gene lost 0 bases and the J gene lost 5 bases, with 7 bases spanning the gap. This CDR3 contains 13 residues. CDR1 and CDR2 (germline): MNHNS, SASEGT.

The chain combines TRBV7-8 with TRBJ2-1; D is perhaps TRBD2 (6 bases). Trimming left V 5 bases short and J 5 bases short, with 13 bases between. The CDR3 runs to 14 residues. The germline V gene has CDR1 SGHVS and CDR2 FQNEAQ. CDR3 sequence reads: CASSHRGLNNEQFF. The CDR3 region has the DNA TGTGCCAGCAGCCATAGGGGACTTAACAATGAGCAGTTCTTC. Complete variable domain (other parts from reference TRBV7-8 and TRBJ2-1): GAGVSQSPRYKVAKRGQDVALRCDPISGHVSLFWYQQALGQGPEFLTYFQNEAQLDKSGLPSDRFFAERPEGSVSTLKIQRTQQEDSAVYLCASSHRGLNNEQFFGPGTRLTVL.

The J gene is TRBJ2-3, the V gene TRBV7-2, with D tentatively TRBD2 (6 bases). The V gene lost 1 base and the J gene lost 5 bases, with 16 bases spanning the gap. The CDR3 is 16 amino acids. Germline values: CDR1 SGHTA, CDR2 FQGNSA. Here the CDR3 reads CASSLESSLAIDTQYF. CDR3 coding DNA: TGTGCCAGCAGCTTAGAGAGTTCACTAGCAATAGATACGCAGTATTTT.

This rearrangement joins TRBV11-3 to TRBJ1-1; the D is unclear. Germline V gene sequence: CDR1 SGHNT, CDR2 YENEEA. Trimming removed 5 bases from V and 3 bases from J, with 13 bases in between. The CDR3 has 14 residues. CDR3 bases: TGTGCCAGCAGCCCTCGGGGAGGACACACTGAAGCTTTCTTT. This gives the protein CASSPRGGHTEAFF.

The V and J genes are TRBV24-1 and TRBJ1-6; 8 bases fit TRBD1. V lost 2 bases and J lost 14; bases outside the gene matches: 7. The CDR3 consists of 14 residues. Per the germline V gene, CDR1 is KGHDR and CDR2 is SFDVKD. The CDR3 protein is CATSDSTGVGALHF. As DNA, the CDR3 is TGTGCCACCAGTGATTCGACAGGGGTCGGAGCCCTCCACTTT.

The J gene is TRBJ2-3, the V gene TRBV5-5; D remains ambiguous. Per germline, CDR1 SGHKS and CDR2 YYEKEE (reference sequence). This CDR3 is built from 15 residues. Trimming shortened V by 0 bases and J by 1 base, and 9 bases separated the two germline ends. The CDR3 region has the DNA TGTGCCAGCAGCTTGGCCTCGTTAGGCACAGATACGCAGTATTTT. Amino acids: CASSLASLGTDTQYF.

V usage is TRBV4-1 and J usage is TRBJ2-5; D not certain. Trimming took 0 bases from V and 1 from J, leaving 6 bases between them. The CDR3 runs 14 residues. Germline CDR1 MGHRA, CDR2 YSYEKL. The CDR3 loop is CASSQDRFQETQYF. CDR3 in DNA: TGCGCCAGCAGCCAAGATCGGTTCCAAGAGACCCAGTACTTC.

This clone is a singleton in its sample. The genes are TRBV6-5 and TRBJ2-7; tentative D call: TRBD2 (6 bases). The CDR3 has 13 residues. CDR1 MNHEY and CDR2 SVGAGI come from the germline V gene. V was pared by 8 bases and J by 3 bases, with 14 bases between. CDR3 loop: CASGPRGVYEQYV. CDR3 bases: TGTGCCAGCGGGCCTCGCGGGGTCTACGAGCAGTACGTC.

The chain uses TRBV9 and TRBJ1-4, with 7 bases identical to TRBD1. The germline V gene has CDR1 SGDLS and CDR2 YYNGEE. The CDR3 extends over 18 amino acids. Trimming at V came to 0 bases and at J to 2 bases, leaving 10 bases not matched to a gene. The CDR3 is CASSVAISGGQTNEKLFF. DNA of the CDR3: TGTGCCAGCAGCGTAGCCATTTCAGGGGGACAGACTAATGAAAAACTGTTTTTT.

The chain carries TRBV5-4 and TRBJ1-3, with D possibly TRBD1 on 5 matching bases. Per germline, CDR1 SGHNT and CDR2 YYREEE (reference sequence). Trimming stripped 3 bases from V and 0 bases from J, with 13 bases between. CDR3 size: 16 residues. CDR3 sequence (DNA): TGTGCCAGCAGCTCGACAGCAGAAGACTCTGGAAACACCATATATTTT. Translated: CASSSTAEDSGNTIYF.

This clone was detected only a few times. The chain has TRBV25-1 and TRBJ2-2; 9 bases agree with TRBD1. With V trimmed by 4 bases and J by 0 bases, 9 bases remained unmatched. The germline V gene has CDR1 MGHDK and CDR2 SYGVNS. The CDR3 is made up of 18 amino acids. CDR3 bases: TGTGCCAGCAGTGGATGGACAGGGGAACTCGCGAACACCGGGGAGCTGTTTTTT. Its translation: CASSGWTGELANTGELFF.

This clone was counted only a few times. The chain joins TRBV5-5 to TRBJ2-7, with 9 positions matching TRBD1. The CDR3 covers 13 residues. Germline V gene data show CDR1 as SGHKS and CDR2 as YYEKEE (reference sequence). After removal of 4 bases from V and 2 bases from J, the junction contained 1 base not matched to a gene. CDR3 in amino acids: CASSRQGAYEQYF. The CDR3 DNA follows: TGTGCCAGCAGCAGACAGGGGGCCTACGAGCAGTACTTC.

V and J are TRBV18 and TRBJ2-3; 7 bases agree with TRBD2. The length of the CDR3 is 15 residues. The V and J ends lost 8 bases and 4 bases, in that order; junction bases with no gene match: 12. Germline V gene data show CDR1 as KGHSH and CDR2 as LQKENI. The DNA of the CDR3 is TGTGCCAGCCGTTATACTAGCGCCGGCGCAGATACGCAGTATTTT. Amino acids: CASRYTSAGADTQYF.

V and J are TRBV5-1 and TRBJ2-5, with TRBD1 matching over 9 bases. Germline V gives CDR1 SGHRS, CDR2 YFSETQ. With V trimmed by 4 bases and J by 2 bases, 9 bases remained unmatched. The CDR3 totals 16 residues. CDR3 region: CASSPGGTGRQETQYF. The CDR3 nucleotides are TGCGCCAGCAGCCCCGGCGGGACAGGGAGGCAAGAGACCCAGTACTTC.

The rearrangement links TRBV27 to TRBJ2-2, with TRBD1 matching 7 bases. The CDR3 is made up of 16 amino acids. From germline, CDR1 is MNHEY and CDR2 SMNVEV (reference sequence). The V and J ends lost 3 bases and 5 bases, in that order; junction bases with no gene match: 9. The CDR3, as DNA: TGTGCCAGCAGTTTTTTCCCTGCAGGGGGAACCGGGGAGCTGTTTTTT. As protein: CASSFFPAGGTGELFF.

The chain joins TRBV7-9 to TRBJ1-2; 10 positions match TRBD1. Unmatched junction bases numbered 11, after V lost 7 bases and J lost 6 bases. This CDR3 spans 15 amino acids. From germline, CDR1 is SEHNR and CDR2 FQNEAQ (reference sequence). The CDR3 protein is CASTMQDGTGDGYTF. The CDR3 DNA is TGTGCCAGCACCATGCAAGATGGGACAGGGGATGGCTACACCTTC. Based on the CDR3 plus reference TRBV7-9 and TRBJ1-2, the full variable domain is DTGVSQNPRHKITKRGQNVTFRCDPISEHNRLYWYRQTLGQGPEFLTYFQNEAQLEKSRLLSDRFSAERPKGSFSTLEIQRTEQGDSAMYLCASTMQDGTGDGYTFGSGTRLTVV.

CDR3 coding DNA: TGTGCCAGTAGTATAGGGATTCTGAGGGCTTTCTTT. Translation gives CASSIGILRAFF. This sequence joins TRBV19 and TRBJ1-1; D is undetermined. The CDR3 sequence is 12 residues long. Looked up from germline, CDR1 is LNHDA and CDR2 is SQIVND (reference sequence). The germline V and J ends were trimmed by 1 base and 11 bases, with 11 bases remaining between them. Drawing the rest from reference TRBV19 and TRBJ1-1, the complete variable domain is DGGITQSPKYLFRKEGQNVTLSCEQNLNHDAMYWYRQDPGQGLRLIYYSQIVNDFQKGDIAEGYSVSREKKESFPLTVTSAQKNPTAFYLCASSIGILRAFFGQGTRLTVV.

The rearrangement links TRBV24-1 to TRBJ2-1, with TRBD1 identical over 8 bases. The CDR3 is 19 amino acids. V shed 3 bases, J shed 4 bases, and the junction held 16 bases outside the gene matches. CDR1 is KGHDR, CDR2 SFDVKD, per germline. CDR3 protein: CATSDPTQWRTGQYNEQFF. The CDR3 DNA is TGTGCCACCAGTGATCCGACACAGTGGCGGACAGGGCAATACAATGAGCAGTTCTTC.

V gene TRBV5-4 combines with J gene TRBJ1-1; 7 nucleotides line up with TRBD1. With V trimmed by 4 bases and J by 6 bases, 3 bases remained unmatched. This CDR3 is built from 12 residues. Germline V lookup: CDR1 SGHNT, CDR2 YYREEE (reference sequence). CDR3 protein: CASSADRAEAFF. The CDR3 DNA follows: TGTGCCAGCAGCGCCGACAGGGCTGAAGCTTTCTTT.

This clone was detected only once. The chain employs TRBV2 and TRBJ1-1, with D unresolved. The V gene lost 4 bases and the J gene lost 1 base, with 13 bases spanning the gap. There are 15 residues in the CDR3. From germline, CDR1 is SNHLY and CDR2 FYNNEI. CDR3 residues: CASSALAPWNTEAFF. CDR3 nucleotides: TGTGCCAGCAGTGCTTTAGCGCCGTGGAACACTGAAGCTTTCTTT.

The CDR3 here is CASSVGQNTGELFF. The CDR3 nucleotides read TGTGCCAGCAGTGTGGGACAGAACACCGGGGAGCTGTTTTTT. The rearrangement links TRBV6-4 to TRBJ2-2, with a possible D match to TRBD1 (6 bases). The CDR3 extends over 14 amino acids. Trimming took off 4 bases at V and 1 base at J, with 7 bases between the two ends. Germline CDR1 is MRHNA and CDR2 is SNTAGT.

This clone is categorized as medium-sized. The chain employs TRBV11-3 and TRBJ1-4; 7 bases line up with TRBD1. The junction had 15 bases not matched to a gene; V was cut back by 3 bases and J by 5 bases. Germline CDR1 and CDR2: SGHNT and YENEEA. CDR3 size: 18 residues. Here the CDR3 reads CASSFSGTARAENEKLFF. CDR3 sequence (DNA): TGTGCCAGCAGCTTCTCCGGGACAGCACGAGCAGAGAATGAAAAACTGTTTTTT.

CDR3: CSVKRVADTEAFF. In nucleotides, the CDR3 is TGCAGCGTTAAAAGGGTAGCGGACACTGAAGCTTTCTTT. V is TRBV29-1 and J is TRBJ1-1; D is undetermined. Trimming left V 5 bases short and J 3 bases short, with 13 bases between. This CDR3 is built from 13 residues. Germline V CDR1 and CDR2: SQVTM, ANQGSEA.

This chain uses TRBV3-1 (or the pseudogene TRBV3-2) with TRBJ2-2, with D perhaps matching TRBD1 (6 bases). The germline gives CDR1 LGHDT, CDR2 YNNKEL (reference sequence). Trimming took 1 base from V and 6 from J, leaving 12 bases between them. The CDR3 covers 15 residues. The chain's CDR3 is CASSQGAQGSGELFF. The CDR3 nucleotides are TGTGCCAGCAGCCAAGGTGCACAGGGCTCCGGGGAGCTGTTTTTT.

This rearrangement joins TRBV5-6 to TRBJ1-5; D not certain. The CDR3 covers 14 residues. Trimming left V 1 base short and J 3 bases short, with 8 bases between. Looked up from germline, CDR1 is SGHDT and CDR2 is YYEEEE. This CDR3 is CASSLRGFNQPQHF. CDR3 nucleotide sequence: TGTGCCAGCAGCTTGAGAGGATTCAATCAGCCCCAGCATTTT.

This rearrangement joins TRBV5-1 to TRBJ2-5, with TRBD1 as a possible D gene (6 bases). V was trimmed by 4 bases and J by 6 bases, leaving 16 bases between them. Germline V gene data show CDR1 as SGHRS and CDR2 as YFSETQ. This CDR3 has 14 amino acids. The CDR3, as DNA: TGCGCCAGCAGCCACCGTGGGGGCGCACAGACCCAGTACTTC. It yields the protein CASSHRGGAQTQYF. Drawing the rest from reference TRBV5-1 and TRBJ2-5, the complete variable domain is KAGVTQTPRYLIKTRGQQVTLSCSPISGHRSVSWYQQTPGQGLQFLFEYFSETQRNKGNFPGRFSGRQFSNSRSEMNVSTLELGDSALYLCASSHRGGAQTQYFGPGTRLLVL.